These T cell receptor beta chains were read from a single sample in a study of CD8+ T cells in alopecia areata. Profiled with immunoSEQ multiplex PCR; TCRdb holds only in-frame clones, not every one. The data show 100,000 to 150,000 clones, with around 60% seen just once and roughly 4.3% held by the top ten. This specimen was CD4+ T cells sorted from blood, taken at week 0. All receptors come from a human donor with alopecia areata. Each CDR3 is given with its conserved first and last residue. A D gene is named only where the DNA matches it firmly. Rows may omit the clone size; those that give it use once, few, many or a size class.

v_call	j_call	clone_size	d_call	cdr3_aa	cdr3_nt
TRBV27	TRBJ2-4	few	.	CASVGLAKNIQYF	TGTGCCAGCGTTGGCCTAGCCAAAAACATTCAGTACTTC
TRBV2	TRBJ1-1	once	.	CASSGVTEAFF	TGTGCCAGCAGTGGGGTCACTGAAGCTTTCTTT
TRBV6-5	TRBJ2-3	.	.	CASRSRLVDTQYF	TGTGCCAGTAGGAGTAGGCTCGTCGATACGCAGTATTTT
TRBV29-1	TRBJ2-1	few	.	CSVGRGDYNEQFF	TGCAGCGTTGGTAGGGGAGACTACAATGAGCAGTTCTTC
TRBV7-2	TRBJ1-1	.	TRBD1	CASSSPTGSGLAAFF	TGTGCCAGCAGCTCCCCGACAGGGTCTGGTTTAGCAGCTTTCTTT
TRBV2	TRBJ1-5	.	.	CATRRELNQPQHF	TGTGCCACCCGCCGGGAGCTCAATCAGCCCCAGCATTTT
TRBV5-6	TRBJ2-3	.	TRBD1	CASSSTDRGRDTQYF	TGTGCCAGCAGCTCGACGGACAGGGGGCGAGATACGCAGTATTTT
TRBV5-1	TRBJ2-7	.	.	CASSLAGLSYEQYF	TGCGCCAGCAGCTTGGCAGGGCTTTCCTACGAGCAGTACTTC
TRBV29-1	TRBJ1-1	few	.	CSVAPGRVNTEAFF	TGCAGCGTCGCTCCTGGACGGGTAAACACTGAAGCTTTCTTT
TRBV4-3	TRBJ2-3	few	.	CASSQQGPPREDTQYF	TGCGCCAGCAGCCAACAGGGGCCACCGAGAGAGGATACGCAGTATTTT
TRBV6-5	TRBJ2-1	.	.	CASSYSAGPSLNEQFF	TGTGCCAGCAGTTACTCGGCGGGACCCTCTCTCAATGAGCAGTTCTTC
TRBV2	TRBJ2-5	.	.	CASSTGGFQETQYF	TGTGCCAGCAGCACCGGGGGTTTCCAAGAGACCCAGTACTTC
TRBV29-1	TRBJ1-5	.	TRBD1	CSVGQGKDQPQHF	TGCAGCGTAGGACAGGGTAAGGATCAGCCCCAGCATTTT
TRBV10-3	TRBJ2-5	few	.	CAISDWTGTETQYF	TGTGCCATCAGTGATTGGACTGGGACAGAGACCCAGTACTTC
TRBV29-1	TRBJ1-2	.	.	CSVWDRALSNRYGYTF	TGCAGCGTTTGGGACCGGGCCCTCTCCAACCGCTATGGCTACACCTTC
TRBV7-2	TRBJ2-2	.	TRBD2	CASKKVALAGNGELFF	TGTGCCAGCAAAAAAGTTGCACTAGCGGGGAACGGGGAGCTGTTTTTT
TRBV11-1	TRBJ2-5	.	.	CASSLIQGPETQYF	TGTGCCAGCAGCTTAATACAGGGACCGGAGACCCAGTACTTC
TRBV5-1	TRBJ2-5	few	.	CASSSAKETQYF	TGCGCCAGCAGCTCCGCTAAAGAGACCCAGTACTTC
TRBV2	TRBJ1-6	.	.	CASSQGTRTRQNSPLHF	TGTGCCAGCAGCCAAGGAACGAGGACACGGCAGAATTCACCCCTCCACTTT
TRBV28	TRBJ2-3	.	.	CASSSTWGRLTDTQYF	TGTGCCAGCAGTTCAACTTGGGGCAGGTTGACAGATACGCAGTATTTT
TRBV19	TRBJ2-5	few	.	CASSIPQETQYF	TGTGCCAGTAGTATTCCGCAAGAGACCCAGTACTTC
TRBV7-9	TRBJ2-3	few	.	CASSLAGPDTQYF	TGTGCCAGCAGCTTAGCGGGGCCAGATACGCAGTATTTT
TRBV5-1	TRBJ2-1	.	.	CASSLLFPTQFF	TGCGCCAGCAGCTTGCTTTTCCCCACCCAGTTCTTC
TRBV15	TRBJ2-2	few	.	CATSAGRLGELFF	TGTGCCACCAGTGCTGGACGGCTCGGGGAGCTGTTTTTT
TRBV28	TRBJ2-1	once	TRBD2	CASSALAGVDEQFF	TGTGCCAGCAGTGCGCTAGCGGGTGTCGATGAGCAGTTCTTC
TRBV9	TRBJ1-1	.	TRBD1	CASSPGRDRHEAFF	TGTGCCAGCAGCCCAGGCCGGGACAGGCATGAAGCTTTCTTT
TRBV13	TRBJ2-3	few	TRBD2	CASSLGGLAGITDTQYF	TGTGCCAGCAGCTTAGGCGGACTAGCGGGGATCACAGATACGCAGTATTTT
TRBV5-4	TRBJ2-5	.	TRBD2	CASSYSGLVKGETQYF	TGTGCCAGCAGCTATTCGGGACTAGTAAAGGGAGAGACCCAGTACTTC
TRBV7-2	TRBJ2-1	.	.	CASSLSVSSGRNEQFF	TGTGCCAGCAGCTTGTCTGTTTCCTCAGGGAGGAATGAGCAGTTCTTC
TRBV21-1	TRBJ2-1	.	.	CASSKGNLFDNEQFF	TGTGCCAGCAGCAAAGGGAACCTATTCGACAATGAGCAGTTCTTC
TRBV7-9	TRBJ2-3	.	TRBD1	CASSPQGLRTDTQYF	TGTGCCAGCAGCCCACAGGGGCTCCGCACAGATACGCAGTATTTT
TRBV7-6	TRBJ2-5	.	.	CASSISRPGSETQYF	TGTGCCAGCAGCATCTCCCGTCCCGGTTCAGAGACCCAGTACTTC
TRBV5-1	TRBJ2-3	.	.	CASSLGGGFTDTQYF	TGCGCCAGCAGCTTGGGCGGCGGATTCACAGATACGCAGTATTTT
TRBV29-1	TRBJ2-3	.	.	CSGRLPDTQYF	TGCAGCGGGAGACTCCCAGATACGCAATATTTT
TRBV5-4	TRBJ2-7	once	.	CASSLAPRSSYEQYF	TGTGCCAGCAGCTTGGCCCCTAGGAGTAGCTACGAGCAGTACTTC
TRBV7-9	TRBJ2-7	.	.	CASSPGFSYEQYF	TGTGCCAGCAGCCCCGGGTTTTCCTACGAGCAGTACTTC
TRBV30	TRBJ1-2	few	TRBD1	CAWSPGGNYGYTF	TGTGCCTGGAGTCCAGGGGGGAACTATGGCTACACCTTC
TRBV4-2	TRBJ2-7	.	TRBD2	CASSQVIASGVTSPYEQYF	TGTGCCAGCAGCCAAGTTATTGCTAGCGGGGTAACCTCCCCCTACGAGCAGTACTTC
TRBV6-5	TRBJ2-5	.	.	CAGGRPQETQYF	TGTGCCGGGGGAAGACCCCAAGAGACCCAGTACTTC
TRBV7-2	TRBJ1-2	.	.	CASSHRDTTGYGYTF	TGTGCCAGCAGCCACCGGGACACAACAGGCTATGGCTACACCTTC
TRBV25-1	TRBJ2-7	.	TRBD1	CASSEPGGYEQYF	TGTGCCAGCAGTGAGCCAGGGGGCTACGAGCAGTACTTC
TRBV7-9	TRBJ2-5	.	.	CASSRMQETQYF	TGTGCCAGCAGCCGAATGCAAGAGACCCAGTACTTC
TRBV19	TRBJ2-5	.	TRBD1	CASSTTGGGKTQYF	TGTGCCAGTAGCACGACAGGGGGCGGGAAGACCCAGTACTTC
TRBV18	TRBJ2-2	.	.	CASSPPSVSTGELFF	TGTGCCAGCTCACCTCCTAGCGTCAGCACCGGGGAGCTGTTTTTT
TRBV4-1	TRBJ2-7	.	TRBD2	CASRLLAGSSYEQYF	TGCGCCAGCAGACTTCTAGCGGGAAGCTCCTACGAGCAGTACTTC
TRBV6-5	TRBJ1-2	.	TRBD1	CASRTTGAHGYTF	TGTGCCAGCAGGACTACAGGGGCCCATGGCTACACCTTC
TRBV7-9	TRBJ2-7	few	TRBD1	CASSLVPGGYEQYF	TGTGCCAGCAGCTTAGTCCCAGGGGGCTACGAGCAGTACTTC
TRBV28	TRBJ2-1	.	.	CASSFPGRARNEQFF	TGTGCCAGCAGTTTCCCAGGGCGAGCGAGGAATGAGCAGTTCTTC
TRBV7-2	TRBJ2-1	.	.	CASSLVSGVSYNEQFF	TGTGCCAGCAGCTTAGTGTCGGGGGTCTCCTACAATGAGCAGTTCTTC
TRBV18	TRBJ2-6	few	.	CASSPRVEGANVLTF	TGTGCCAGCTCACCAAGGGTTGAGGGGGCCAACGTCCTGACTTTC
TRBV5-1	TRBJ1-4	.	.	CASGLRGRNEKLFF	TGCGCCAGCGGGCTGCGGGGGAGGAATGAAAAACTGTTTTTT
TRBV28	TRBJ2-2	.	TRBD2	CASIRETGGRAPGELFF	TGTGCCAGCATTCGGGAAACAGGCGGGAGGGCCCCCGGGGAGCTGTTTTTT
TRBV5-5	TRBJ2-5	.	.	CASSLATGQETQYF	TGTGCCAGCAGCTTGGCGACAGGACAAGAGACCCAGTACTTC
TRBV10-3	TRBJ2-1	few	.	CAISRDRLLDEQFF	TGTGCCATCAGCAGGGACCGCTTACTGGATGAGCAGTTCTTC
TRBV30	TRBJ2-1	.	TRBD2	CAWGRTSGSYNEQFF	TGTGCCTGGGGGAGGACTAGCGGCTCCTACAATGAGCAGTTCTTC